Following are 6 T cell receptor beta chains from one sample sequenced in a study of blood T cell repertoires in COVID-19. TCRdb's copy holds only in-frame clones and misses some; the assay was immunoSEQ multiplex PCR. The sample lists about 190,000 clones; over 75% were seen once. Sequences were obtained from peripheral blood. These receptors were taken from a woman between 40 and 50 years old who had recovered from COVID-19.

The chain is built from TRBV5-6 and TRBJ2-1, with 8 nucleotides matching TRBD2. Unmatched junction bases numbered 9, after V lost 3 bases and J lost 7 bases. Germline-derived CDR1 and CDR2 are SGHDT and YYEEEE. CDR3 length equals 15 residues. CDR3 bases: TGTGCCAGCAGCTCCGAAGCGGGGGTTTGGAATGAGCAGTTCTTC. Translation gives CASSSEAGVWNEQFF. Complete variable domain (other parts from reference TRBV5-6 and TRBJ2-1): DAGVTQSPTHLIKTRGQQVTLRCSPKSGHDTVSWYQQALGQGPQFIFQYYEEEERQRGNFPDRFSGHQFPNYSSELNVNALLLGDSALYLCASSSEAGVWNEQFFGPGTRLTVL.

The rearrangement links TRBV27 to TRBJ2-1; TRBD2 matches at 9 bases. The J segment lost 3 bases and the V segment lost 7 bases, leaving 7 bases of the junction unmatched. CDR1 and CDR2 from the germline V gene are MNHEY and SMNVEV (reference sequence). The length of the CDR3 is 15 residues. The CDR3 DNA is TGTGCCAGCATGGGGCGGGAGGGGATCTACAATGAGCAGTTCTTC. It yields the protein CASMGREGIYNEQFF.

The gene calls are TRBV5-1 and TRBJ1-4; no definite D call. The CDR3 is 15 residues long. Trimming left V 3 bases short and J 0 bases short, with 9 bases between. Germline V lookup: CDR1 SGHRS, CDR2 YFSETQ. CDR3 sequence (DNA): TGCGCCAGCAGCTCCTCCGGGACAACTAATGAAAAACTGTTTTTT. This translates into CASSSSGTTNEKLFF.

This chain links TRBV19 with TRBJ2-2, with 8 bases aligning to TRBD1. The CDR3 runs to 14 residues. V dropped 8 bases and J dropped 4; count of bases not matched to a gene: 6. CDR1 and CDR2 from the germline V gene are LNHDA and SQIVND (reference sequence). The DNA for the CDR3 is TGTGCCAGTGGACAGGGAGTAAGCACCGGGGAGCTGTTTTTT. The encoded protein is CASGQGVSTGELFF.

V is TRBV14 and J is TRBJ1-2; TRBD1 matches 9 bases. V lost 0 bases and J lost 3; bases outside the gene matches: 8. Germline loops: CDR1 SGHDN, CDR2 FVKESK. The CDR3 is made up of 17 amino acids. The CDR3 bases are TGTGCCAGCAGCCAAGAGTACAGGGGGCGTAAAGACTATGGCTACACCTTC. It specifies CASSQEYRGRKDYGYTF.

Only one count was recorded for this clone. This sequence joins TRBV4-2 and TRBJ1-5; perhaps TRBD1 as D (5 bases). V was clipped by 3 bases and J by 11 bases, with 11 bases between them. Germline CDR1 LGHNA, CDR2 YNFKEQ. The CDR3 runs to 12 residues. The CDR3 reads CASSQVGQAQHF. The CDR3 nucleotides read TGTGCCAGCAGCCAGGTGGGGCAAGCCCAGCATTTT.